This T cell receptor (beta chain) is drawn from a study of OX40 agonist ivuxolimab in advanced cancers. Whole-study context: Those treated in dose escalation had hepatocellular carcinoma, melanoma, renal cell cancer or head and neck cancer.

V lost 5 bases and J lost 3; bases outside the gene matches: 9. CDR1 and CDR2 from the germline V gene are SGHNT and YENEEA. The length of the CDR3 is 17 residues. Points from the study as a whole: Expanded clones tended on average to be more numerous among CD8+ T cells than CD4+.

Patients with autoimmune history or systemic immunosuppression were excluded. Libraries were prepared by immunoSEQ multiplex PCR; TCRdb keeps only in-frame clonotypes and omits some of them. This sample has 83,000 or so clones, with 85% to 95% found just once. Worth noting for this clone: The target antigen is unknown.

The chain carries TRBV11-3 and TRBJ2-7; TRBD2 matches 14 bases. The sequence was collected from an adult with an advanced solid tumor such as melanoma, head and neck, liver or kidney cancer. The specimen comprised CD4+ or CD8+ T cells sorted from blood, sampled in a trial of the OX40 agonist ivuxolimab. CDR3 nucleotide sequence: TGTGCCAGCAGCGAACCGACTAGCGGGAGGGCCAACTACGAGCAGTACTTC. Protein: CASSEPTSGRANYEQYF. Full variable domain (remainder filled in from reference TRBV11-3 and TRBJ2-7): EAGVVQSPRYKIIEKKQPVAFWCNPISGHNTLYWYLQNLGQGPELLIRYENEEAVDDSQLPKDRFSAERLKGVDSTLKIQPAELGDSAVYLCASSEPTSGRANYEQYFGPGTRLTVT.